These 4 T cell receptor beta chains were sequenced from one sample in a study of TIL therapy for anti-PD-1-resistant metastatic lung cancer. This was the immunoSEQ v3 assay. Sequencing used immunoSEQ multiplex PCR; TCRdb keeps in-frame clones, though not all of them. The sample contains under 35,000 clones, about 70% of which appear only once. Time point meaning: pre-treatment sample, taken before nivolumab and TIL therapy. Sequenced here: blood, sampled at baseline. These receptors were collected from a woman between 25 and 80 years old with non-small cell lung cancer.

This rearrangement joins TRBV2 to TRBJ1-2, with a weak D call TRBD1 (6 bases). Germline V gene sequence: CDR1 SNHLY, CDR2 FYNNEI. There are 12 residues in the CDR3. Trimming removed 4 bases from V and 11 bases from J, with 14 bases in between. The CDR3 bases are TGTGCCAGCAGTGTGGAGGCAGGGGCATACACCTTC. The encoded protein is CASSVEAGAYTF.

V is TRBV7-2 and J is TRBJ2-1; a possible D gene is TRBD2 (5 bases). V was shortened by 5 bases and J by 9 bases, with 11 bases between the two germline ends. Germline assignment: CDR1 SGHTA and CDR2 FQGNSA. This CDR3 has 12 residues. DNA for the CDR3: TGTGCCAGCAGCCTTCAGCGGACTGAGCAGTTCTTC. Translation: CASSLQRTEQFF.

The chain's CDR3 is CASSLVKAEQYF. The CDR3 DNA reads TGCGCCAGCAGCTTGGTAAAGGCCGAGCAGTACTTC. This chain connects TRBV5-1 to TRBJ2-7; D gene ambiguous. Germline V lookup: CDR1 SGHRS, CDR2 YFSETQ. V was cut by 0 bases and J by 6 bases, with 7 bases left in between. This CDR3 is built from 12 residues.

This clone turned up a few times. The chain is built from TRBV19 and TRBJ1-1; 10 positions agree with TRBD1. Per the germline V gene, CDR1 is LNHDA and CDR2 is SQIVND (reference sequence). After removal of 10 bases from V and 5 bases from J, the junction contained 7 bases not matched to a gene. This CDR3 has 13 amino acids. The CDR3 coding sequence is TGTGCCACGGGACAGGGGTTGAGGACTGAAGCTTTCTTT. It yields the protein CATGQGLRTEAFF. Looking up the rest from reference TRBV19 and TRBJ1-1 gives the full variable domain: DGGITQSPKYLFRKEGQNVTLSCEQNLNHDAMYWYRQDPGQGLRLIYYSQIVNDFQKGDIAEGYSVSREKKESFPLTVTSAQKNPTAFYLCATGQGLRTEAFFGQGTRLTVV.